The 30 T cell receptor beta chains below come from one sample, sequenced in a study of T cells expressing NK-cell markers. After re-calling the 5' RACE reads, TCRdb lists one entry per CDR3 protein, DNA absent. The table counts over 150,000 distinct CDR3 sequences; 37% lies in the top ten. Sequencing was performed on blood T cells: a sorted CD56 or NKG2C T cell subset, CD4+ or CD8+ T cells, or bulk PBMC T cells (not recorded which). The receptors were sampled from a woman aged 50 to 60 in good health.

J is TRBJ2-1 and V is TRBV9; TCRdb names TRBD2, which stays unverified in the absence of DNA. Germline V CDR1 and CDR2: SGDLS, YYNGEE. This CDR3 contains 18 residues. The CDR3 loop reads CASSVARRTQYSYNEQFF.

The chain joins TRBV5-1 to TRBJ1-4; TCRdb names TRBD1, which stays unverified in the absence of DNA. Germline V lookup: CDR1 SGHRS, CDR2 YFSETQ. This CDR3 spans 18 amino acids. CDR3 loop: CASRQGALGLESGEKLFF.

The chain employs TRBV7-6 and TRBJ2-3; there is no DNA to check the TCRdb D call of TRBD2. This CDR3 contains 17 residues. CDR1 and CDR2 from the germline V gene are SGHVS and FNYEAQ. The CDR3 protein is CASSPSSGSPFTDTQYF.

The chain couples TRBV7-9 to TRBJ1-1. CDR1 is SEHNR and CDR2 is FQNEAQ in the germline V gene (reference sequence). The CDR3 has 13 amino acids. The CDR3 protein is CASSSNTVREAFF.

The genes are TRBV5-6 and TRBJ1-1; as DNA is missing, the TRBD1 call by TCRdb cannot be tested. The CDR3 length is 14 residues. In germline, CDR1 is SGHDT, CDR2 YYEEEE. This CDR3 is CASSNRDRYTEAFF.

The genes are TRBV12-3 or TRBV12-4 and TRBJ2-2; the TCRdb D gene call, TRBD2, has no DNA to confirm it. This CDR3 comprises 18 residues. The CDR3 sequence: CASSNEGTSGRLSGELFF.

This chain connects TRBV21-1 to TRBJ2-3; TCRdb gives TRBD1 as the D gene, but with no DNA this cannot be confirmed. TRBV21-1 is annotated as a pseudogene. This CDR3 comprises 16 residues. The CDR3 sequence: CASSEVPQGCTDTQYF.

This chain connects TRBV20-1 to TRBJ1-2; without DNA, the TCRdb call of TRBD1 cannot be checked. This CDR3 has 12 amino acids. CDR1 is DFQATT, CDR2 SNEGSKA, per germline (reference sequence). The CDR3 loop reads CSARQGAEGYTF.

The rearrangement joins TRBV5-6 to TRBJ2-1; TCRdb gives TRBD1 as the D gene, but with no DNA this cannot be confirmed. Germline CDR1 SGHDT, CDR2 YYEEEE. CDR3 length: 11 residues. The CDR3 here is CASSLTGRKFF. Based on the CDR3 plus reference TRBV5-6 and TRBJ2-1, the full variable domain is DAGVTQSPTHLIKTRGQQVTLRCSPKSGHDTVSWYQQALGQGPQFIFQYYEEEERQRGNFPDRFSGHQFPNYSSELNVNALLLGDSALYLCASSLTGRKFFGPGTRLTVL.

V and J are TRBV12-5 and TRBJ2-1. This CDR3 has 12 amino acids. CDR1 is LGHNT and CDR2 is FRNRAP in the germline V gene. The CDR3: CASGLTVNEQFF.

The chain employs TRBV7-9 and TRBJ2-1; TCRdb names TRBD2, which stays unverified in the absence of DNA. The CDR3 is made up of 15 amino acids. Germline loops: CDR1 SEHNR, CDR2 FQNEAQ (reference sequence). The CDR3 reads CASSPPGATYNEQFF. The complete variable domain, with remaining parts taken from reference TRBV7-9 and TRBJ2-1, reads DTGVSQNPRHKITKRGQNVTFRCDPISEHNRLYWYRQTLGQGPEFLTYFQNEAQLEKSRLLSDRFSAERPKGSFSTLEIQRTEQGDSAMYLCASSPPGATYNEQFFGPGTRLTVL.

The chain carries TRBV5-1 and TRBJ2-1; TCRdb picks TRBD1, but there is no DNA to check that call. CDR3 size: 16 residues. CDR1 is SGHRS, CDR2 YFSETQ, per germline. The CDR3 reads CASSPLGGPEVDEQFF.

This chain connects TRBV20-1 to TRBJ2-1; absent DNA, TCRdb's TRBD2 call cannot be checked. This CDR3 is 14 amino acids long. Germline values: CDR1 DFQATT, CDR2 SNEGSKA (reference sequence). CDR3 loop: CSARLAGNYNEQFF.

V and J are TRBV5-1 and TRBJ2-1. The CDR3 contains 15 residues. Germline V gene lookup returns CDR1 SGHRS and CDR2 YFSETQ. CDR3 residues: CASSVDISTYNEQFF.

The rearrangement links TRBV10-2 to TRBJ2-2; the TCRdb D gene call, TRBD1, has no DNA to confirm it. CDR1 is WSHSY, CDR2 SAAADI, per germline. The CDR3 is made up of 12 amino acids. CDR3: CASKQTGGELFF.

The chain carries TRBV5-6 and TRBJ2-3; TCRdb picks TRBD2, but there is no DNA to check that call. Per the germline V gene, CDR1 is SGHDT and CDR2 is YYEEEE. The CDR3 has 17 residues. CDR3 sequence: CASGNWLREGSADTQYF. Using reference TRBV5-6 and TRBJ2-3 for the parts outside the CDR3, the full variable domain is DAGVTQSPTHLIKTRGQQVTLRCSPKSGHDTVSWYQQALGQGPQFIFQYYEEEERQRGNFPDRFSGHQFPNYSSELNVNALLLGDSALYLCASGNWLREGSADTQYFGPGTRLTVL.

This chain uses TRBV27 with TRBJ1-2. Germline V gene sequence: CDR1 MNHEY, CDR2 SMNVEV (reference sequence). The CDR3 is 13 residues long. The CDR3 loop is CASSFRQGDGYTF.

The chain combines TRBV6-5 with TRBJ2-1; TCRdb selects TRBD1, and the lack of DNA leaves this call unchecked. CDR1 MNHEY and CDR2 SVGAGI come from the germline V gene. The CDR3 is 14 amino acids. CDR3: CASSLLGDHNEQFF.

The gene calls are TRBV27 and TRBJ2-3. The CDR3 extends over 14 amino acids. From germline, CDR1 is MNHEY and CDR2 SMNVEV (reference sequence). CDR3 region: CASRIRASLHTQYF.

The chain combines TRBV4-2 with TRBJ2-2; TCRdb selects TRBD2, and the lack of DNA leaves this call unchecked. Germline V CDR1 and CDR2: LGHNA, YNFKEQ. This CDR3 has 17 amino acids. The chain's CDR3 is CASSQDGLAGGSGELFF.

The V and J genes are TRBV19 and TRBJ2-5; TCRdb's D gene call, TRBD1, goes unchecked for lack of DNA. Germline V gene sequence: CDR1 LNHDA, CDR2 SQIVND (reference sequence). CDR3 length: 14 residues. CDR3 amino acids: CASSTRDTEETQYF.

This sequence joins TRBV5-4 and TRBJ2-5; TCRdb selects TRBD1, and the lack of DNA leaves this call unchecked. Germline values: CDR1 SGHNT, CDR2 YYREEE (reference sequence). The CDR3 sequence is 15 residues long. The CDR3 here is CASSFRQGLQETQYF.

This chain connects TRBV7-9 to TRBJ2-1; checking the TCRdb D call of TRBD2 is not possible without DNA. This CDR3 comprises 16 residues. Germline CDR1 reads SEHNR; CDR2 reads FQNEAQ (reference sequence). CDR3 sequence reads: CASSLTSAFLGGEQFF.

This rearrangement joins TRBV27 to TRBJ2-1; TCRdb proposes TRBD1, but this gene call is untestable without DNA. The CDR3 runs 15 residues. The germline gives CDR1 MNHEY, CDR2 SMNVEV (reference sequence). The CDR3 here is CASSLGAEAYNEQFF.

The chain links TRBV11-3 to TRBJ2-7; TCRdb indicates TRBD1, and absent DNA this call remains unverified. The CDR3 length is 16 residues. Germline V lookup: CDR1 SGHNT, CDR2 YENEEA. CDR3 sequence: CASSLRGGQGNYEQYF.

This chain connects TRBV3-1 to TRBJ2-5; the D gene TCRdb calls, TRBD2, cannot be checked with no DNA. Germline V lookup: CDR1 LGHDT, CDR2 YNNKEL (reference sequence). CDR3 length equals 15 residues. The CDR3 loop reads CASSQAGLGRETQYF.

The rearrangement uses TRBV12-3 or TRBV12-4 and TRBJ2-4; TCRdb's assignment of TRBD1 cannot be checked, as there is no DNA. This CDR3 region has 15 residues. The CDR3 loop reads CASSLAGGDGLIQYF.

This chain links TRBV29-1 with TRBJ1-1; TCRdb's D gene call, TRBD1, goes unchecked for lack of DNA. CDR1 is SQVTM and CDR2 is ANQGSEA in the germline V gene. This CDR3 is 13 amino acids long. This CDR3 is CSVRTGADTEAFF.

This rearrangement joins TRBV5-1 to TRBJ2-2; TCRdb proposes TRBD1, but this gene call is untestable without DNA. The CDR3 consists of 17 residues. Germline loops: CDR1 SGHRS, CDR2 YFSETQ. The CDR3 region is CASSLKQGAPFTGELFF.

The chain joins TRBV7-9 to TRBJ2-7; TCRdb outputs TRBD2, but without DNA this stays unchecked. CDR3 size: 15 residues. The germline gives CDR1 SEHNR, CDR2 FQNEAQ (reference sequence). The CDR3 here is CASSSPGTSGYEQYF.